The entry below gives a single T cell receptor beta chain sequence along with its context. The sample comes from a study of blood T cell repertoires in COVID-19. Study summary: Sites across the United States, Italy and Spain contributed samples from acute and convalescent COVID-19.

Authors' processing steps: By means of reference gene primer amplification, nucleated cell counts were estimated. Assay used: immunoSEQ multiplex PCR; TCRdb lists only in-frame clones, some missing. V, J and clone size reflect that table, while D and trimming were determined from the DNA. The table lists some 58,000 clones, approximately 77% of them singletons. With 0 bases removed from V and 5 bases from J, the gap between germline ends came to 19 bases. The germline gives CDR1 SGHAT, CDR2 FQNNGV. The CDR3 loop spans 17 amino acids. V usage is TRBV11-2 and J usage is TRBJ1-2; D ambiguous. This receptor was identified in a human donor in a cohort sampled during active COVID-19. Sequences were obtained from peripheral blood. DNA of the CDR3: TGTGCCAGCAGCTTAGATCTAAGTCCGGGGATGCGGTATGGCTACACCTTC. The encoded protein is CASSLDLSPGMRYGYTF.